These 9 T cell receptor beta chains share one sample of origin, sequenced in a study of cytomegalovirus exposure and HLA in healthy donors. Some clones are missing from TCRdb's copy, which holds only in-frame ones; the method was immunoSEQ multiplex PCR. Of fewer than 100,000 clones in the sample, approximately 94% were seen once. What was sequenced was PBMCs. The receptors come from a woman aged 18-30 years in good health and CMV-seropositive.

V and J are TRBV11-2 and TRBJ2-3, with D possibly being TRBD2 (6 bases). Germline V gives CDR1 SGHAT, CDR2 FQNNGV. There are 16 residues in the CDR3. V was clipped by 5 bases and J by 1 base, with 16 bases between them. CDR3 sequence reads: CASSLLVGGGTDTQYF. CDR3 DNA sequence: TGTGCCAGCAGCCTCCTTGTCGGCGGGGGCACAGATACGCAGTATTTT.

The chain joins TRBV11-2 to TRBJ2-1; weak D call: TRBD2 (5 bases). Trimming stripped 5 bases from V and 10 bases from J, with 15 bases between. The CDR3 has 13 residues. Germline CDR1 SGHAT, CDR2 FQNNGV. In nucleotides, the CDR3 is TGTGCCAGCAGCCGCCAGACTAAAAGAGAGCAGTTCTTC. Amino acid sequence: CASSRQTKREQFF.

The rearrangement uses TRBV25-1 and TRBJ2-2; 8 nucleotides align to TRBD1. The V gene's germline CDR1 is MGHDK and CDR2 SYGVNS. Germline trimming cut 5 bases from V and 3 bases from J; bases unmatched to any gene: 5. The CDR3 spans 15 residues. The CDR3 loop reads CASSLRTGHTGELFF. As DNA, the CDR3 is TGTGCCAGCAGTTTAAGGACAGGGCACACCGGGGAGCTGTTTTTT.

The CDR3 loop is CASSLLGEENEQFF. In nucleotides, the CDR3 is TGTGCCAGCTCACTCCTAGGAGAGGAAAATGAGCAGTTCTTC. This rearrangement joins TRBV18 to TRBJ2-1; D is undetermined. The V and J ends lost 4 bases and 7 bases respectively, with 14 bases between them. This CDR3 comprises 14 residues. Germline CDR1 KGHSH, CDR2 LQKENI.

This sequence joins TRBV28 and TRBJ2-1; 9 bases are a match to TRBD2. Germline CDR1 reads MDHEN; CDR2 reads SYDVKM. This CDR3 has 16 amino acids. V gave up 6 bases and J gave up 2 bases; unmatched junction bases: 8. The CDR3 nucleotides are TGTGCCAGCAGCCCATTCGGGACTAGCCCCTACAATGAGCAGTTCTTC. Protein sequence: CASSPFGTSPYNEQFF.

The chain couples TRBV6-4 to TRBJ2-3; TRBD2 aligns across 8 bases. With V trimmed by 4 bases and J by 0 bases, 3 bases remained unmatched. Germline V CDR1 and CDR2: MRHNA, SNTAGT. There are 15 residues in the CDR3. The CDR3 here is CASSVSGTSTDTQYF. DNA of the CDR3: TGTGCCAGCAGTGTTAGCGGGACTAGCACAGATACGCAGTATTTT.

The CDR3 bases are TGTGCCAGCAGCTTGTCGCTAGCGGGGCTCAATGAGCAGTTCTTC. Amino acids: CASSLSLAGLNEQFF. The V call is TRBV7-3, the J call TRBJ2-1, with 9 bases lining up with TRBD2. The CDR3 sequence is 15 residues long. Germline values: CDR1 SGHTA, CDR2 FQGTGA. Germline trimming cut 3 bases from V and 6 bases from J; bases unmatched to any gene: 6.

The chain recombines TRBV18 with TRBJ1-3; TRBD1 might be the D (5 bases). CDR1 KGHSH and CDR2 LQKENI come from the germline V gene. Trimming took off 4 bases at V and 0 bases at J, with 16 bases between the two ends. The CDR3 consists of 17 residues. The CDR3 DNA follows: TGTGCCAGCTCACAGCTTGCTGACAGTAACTCTGGAAACACCATATATTTT. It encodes CASSQLADSNSGNTIYF.

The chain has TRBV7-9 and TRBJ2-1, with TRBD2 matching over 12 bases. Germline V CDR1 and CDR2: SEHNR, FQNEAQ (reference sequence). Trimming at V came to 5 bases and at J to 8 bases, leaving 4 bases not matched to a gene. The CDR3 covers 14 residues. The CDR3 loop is CASSRTSGTDEQFF. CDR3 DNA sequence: TGTGCCAGCAGCCGGACTAGCGGGACTGATGAGCAGTTCTTC.